Below are 23 T cell receptor beta chains sequenced from a single sample in a study of PD-L1 blockade in urothelial cancer. Some clones are missing from TCRdb's copy, which holds only in-frame ones; the method was immunoSEQ multiplex PCR. Of about 110,000 clones listed, 70% to 90% are singletons. The material was PBMCs, obtained around atezolizumab (anti-PD-L1) treatment. The origin of the receptors is a man aged 45-60 years with urothelial cancer.

The rearrangement links TRBV5-1 to TRBJ1-2; D not certain. Trimming removed 4 bases at V and 1 base at J, with 11 bases between. The germline gives CDR1 SGHRS, CDR2 YFSETQ. The CDR3 spans 14 residues. In nucleotides, the CDR3 is TGCGCCAGCAGCCCTCGCGGAGGTAACTATGGCTACACCTTC. Amino acid sequence: CASSPRGGNYGYTF.

The chain links TRBV11-3 to TRBJ2-1, with 7 bases lining up with TRBD2. The J segment lost 12 bases and the V segment lost 4 bases, leaving 6 bases of the junction unmatched. CDR1 is SGHNT, CDR2 YENEEA, per germline. The CDR3 sequence is 12 residues long. The CDR3 spells CASSSRTSGQFF. The CDR3 nucleotides read TGTGCCAGCAGCTCGCGGACTAGTGGGCAGTTCTTC.

This rearrangement joins TRBV9 to TRBJ2-7; 7 bases are shared with TRBD2. Germline V gene sequence: CDR1 SGDLS, CDR2 YYNGEE. CDR3 length: 15 amino acids. Trimming at V came to 0 bases and at J to 6 bases, leaving 9 bases not matched to a gene. The DNA of the CDR3 is TGTGCCAGCAGCGTAGACCCTAGCGGAGGCTCCGAGCAGTACTTC. Residues: CASSVDPSGGSEQYF.

This chain connects TRBV14 to TRBJ2-3, with D unclear. This CDR3 is built from 14 residues. Trimming left V 2 bases short and J 2 bases short, with 8 bases between. The germline CDR1 and CDR2 sequences are SGHDN and FVKESK. The CDR3 nucleotides are TGTGCCAGCAGCCAACCCTCCTTCACAGATACGCAGTATTTT. Protein sequence: CASSQPSFTDTQYF.

This clone was detected only once. The V call is TRBV11-1, the J call TRBJ2-7, with 11 bases that match TRBD2. The CDR3 covers 17 residues. Germline V CDR1 and CDR2: SGHAT, FQDESV (reference sequence). The J segment lost 2 bases and the V segment lost 3 bases, leaving 9 bases of the junction unmatched. The CDR3 reads CASSFGTSGILPYEQYF. DNA for the CDR3: TGTGCCAGCAGCTTTGGGACTAGCGGAATTCTTCCCTACGAGCAGTACTTC.

V gene TRBV28 combines with J gene TRBJ1-1, with 7 bases aligning to TRBD1. The germline gives CDR1 MDHEN, CDR2 SYDVKM. The CDR3 sequence is 15 residues long. V dropped 3 bases and J dropped 4; count of bases not matched to a gene: 8. The CDR3 DNA follows: TGTGCCAGCAGTTTGACAGGGATCGAAGGCACTGAAGCTTTCTTT. It encodes CASSLTGIEGTEAFF.

V and J are TRBV30 and TRBJ2-7; 9 bases are shared with TRBD1. Germline lookup yields CDR1 GTSNPN and CDR2 SVGIG (reference sequence). V shed 5 bases and J 2 bases; nucleotides not matched to a gene: 19. This CDR3 contains 18 residues. CDR3 nucleotide sequence: TGTGCCTGGGGGGCCCGTTTGGACAGGGGAATGTGGGCCTACGAGCAGTACTTC. Translating it yields CAWGARLDRGMWAYEQYF. Variable domain in full (rest from reference TRBV30 and TRBJ2-7): SQTIHQWPATLVQPVGSPLSLECTVEGTSNPNLYWYRQAAGRGLQLLFYSVGIGQISSEVPQNLSASRPQDRQFILSSKKLLLSDSGFYLCAWGARLDRGMWAYEQYFGPGTRLTVT.

The V and J genes are TRBV19 and TRBJ1-2; possible D gene TRBD1, 6 bases. Per the germline V gene, CDR1 is LNHDA and CDR2 is SQIVND (reference sequence). Trimming cost V 7 bases and J 4 bases, with 19 bases left between them. This CDR3 region has 15 residues. This chain's CDR3 is CASTTGGGDIYGYTF. CDR3 nucleotide sequence: TGTGCCAGTACCACCGGAGGGGGGGACATCTATGGCTACACCTTC.

The V call is TRBV19, the J call TRBJ2-1; TRBD2 might be the D (6 bases). V was pared by 3 bases and J by 7 bases, with 16 bases between. Germline V CDR1 and CDR2: LNHDA, SQIVND (reference sequence). The CDR3 totals 15 residues. The CDR3 sequence is CASSMTREKRNEQFF. CDR3 bases: TGTGCCAGTAGTATGACCCGGGAGAAGAGGAATGAGCAGTTCTTC.

This rearrangement joins TRBV11-3 to TRBJ2-3, with 10 bases identical to TRBD2. Trimming at V came to 5 bases and at J to 1 base, leaving 9 bases not matched to a gene. Per germline, CDR1 SGHNT and CDR2 YENEEA. The CDR3 contains 17 residues. The CDR3 spells CASSRRSGTSGTDTQYF. In DNA form, the CDR3 reads TGTGCCAGCAGCCGCCGTTCCGGGACTAGCGGCACAGATACGCAGTATTTT.

The chain has TRBV10-3 and TRBJ2-2; the match to TRBD1 covers 7 bases. The CDR3 spans 16 residues. Germline V gives CDR1 ENHRY, CDR2 SYGVKD. Losses at the gene ends were 5 bases for V and 4 bases for J; bases not matched to a gene: 10. CDR3 DNA: TGTGCCATCAGTCCTCGACAGGGCTTACTCACCGGGGAGCTGTTTTTT. As protein: CAISPRQGLLTGELFF.

The gene calls are TRBV30 and TRBJ1-5; no clear D. Germline V CDR1 and CDR2: GTSNPN, SVGIG (reference sequence). CDR3 length: 15 residues. Trimming removed 1 base from V and 0 bases from J, with 10 bases in between. The CDR3 nucleotides are TGTGCCTGGAGTGAGAACCAGAATAGCAATCAGCCCCAGCATTTT. It yields the protein CAWSENQNSNQPQHF. The variable domain in full, completed from reference TRBV30 and TRBJ1-5, reads SQTIHQWPATLVQPVGSPLSLECTVEGTSNPNLYWYRQAAGRGLQLLFYSVGIGQISSEVPQNLSASRPQDRQFILSSKKLLLSDSGFYLCAWSENQNSNQPQHFGDGTRLSIL.

The rearrangement links TRBV30 to TRBJ2-1, with D possibly TRBD1 on 6 matching bases. Looked up from germline, CDR1 is GTSNPN and CDR2 is SVGIG (reference sequence). Trimming cost V 7 bases and J 6 bases, with 7 bases left between them. The CDR3 runs to 10 residues. In DNA, the CDR3 is TGTGCCTCAGGGGCCAATGAGCAGTTCTTC. It specifies CASGANEQFF.

The chain recombines TRBV4-1 with TRBJ1-3; 8 bases fit TRBD1. V lost 0 bases to trimming and J lost 1 base; unmatched junction nucleotides: 5. This CDR3 has 17 amino acids. Germline V gene lookup returns CDR1 MGHRA and CDR2 YSYEKL. The CDR3 DNA sequence: TGCGCCAGCAGCCAAGATCAGGACAGGGCTTCTGGAAACACCATATATTTT. Its protein is CASSQDQDRASGNTIYF.

The gene calls are TRBV7-9 and TRBJ2-7, with D uncertain. Germline CDR1 and CDR2: SEHNR and FQNEAQ (reference sequence). This CDR3 spans 17 amino acids. V was cut by 1 base and J by 7 bases, with 23 bases left in between. The CDR3 DNA is TGTGCCAGCAGCTTAGAATTCTCGGTTGAGGCCGCCTGGGAGCAGTACTTC. This encodes CASSLEFSVEAAWEQYF. Variable domain in full (rest from reference TRBV7-9 and TRBJ2-7): DTGVSQNPRHKITKRGQNVTFRCDPISEHNRLYWYRQTLGQGPEFLTYFQNEAQLEKSRLLSDRFSAERPKGSFSTLEIQRTEQGDSAMYLCASSLEFSVEAAWEQYFGPGTRLTVT.

V and J are TRBV5-4 and TRBJ2-3; 13 nucleotides align to TRBD2. The V gene's germline CDR1 is SGHNT and CDR2 YYREEE (reference sequence). This CDR3 contains 16 residues. Germline trimming cut 4 bases from V and 2 bases from J; bases unmatched to any gene: 4. In DNA, the CDR3 is TGTGCCAGCAGCGCCGGGACTAGCGGGGTCACAGATACGCAGTATTTT. As protein: CASSAGTSGVTDTQYF. The full variable domain, completed using reference TRBV5-4 and TRBJ2-3, is ETGVTQSPTHLIKTRGQQVTLRCSSQSGHNTVSWYQQALGQGPQFIFQYYREEENGRGNFPPRFSGLQFPNYSSELNVNALELDDSALYLCASSAGTSGVTDTQYFGPGTRLTVL.

The V call is TRBV7-9, the J call TRBJ1-4; D uncertain. The CDR3 is 13 amino acids. V was shortened by 4 bases and J by 7 bases, with 10 bases between the two germline ends. Germline V gene sequence: CDR1 SEHNR, CDR2 FQNEAQ (reference sequence). CDR3 in DNA: TGTGCCAGCAGCTCCCCCGGGTTTGAAAAACTGTTTTTT. Translating it yields CASSSPGFEKLFF. Full variable domain (missing parts from reference TRBV7-9 and TRBJ1-4): DTGVSQNPRHKITKRGQNVTFRCDPISEHNRLYWYRQTLGQGPEFLTYFQNEAQLEKSRLLSDRFSAERPKGSFSTLEIQRTEQGDSAMYLCASSSPGFEKLFFGSGTQLSVL.

The rearrangement links TRBV19 to TRBJ2-4; D is perhaps TRBD1 (5 bases). Trimming left V 5 bases short and J 12 bases short, with 20 bases between. The CDR3 is made up of 14 amino acids. Germline CDR1 LNHDA, CDR2 SQIVND (reference sequence). Here the CDR3 reads CASSALIGAGTQYF. The DNA of the CDR3 is TGTGCCAGTAGTGCCCTTATAGGGGCCGGAACTCAGTACTTC.

The chain carries TRBV28 and TRBJ2-1, with 8 bases that match TRBD2. The germline gives CDR1 MDHEN, CDR2 SYDVKM. V was clipped by 8 bases and J by 4 bases; unmatched bases: 13. CDR3 length: 16 amino acids. The CDR3, as DNA: TGTGCCAGCCACGGGAGGGGGGCTAGCGGTTACAATGAGCAGTTCTTC. Protein product: CASHGRGASGYNEQFF.

A word on this clone: A single base separates this from a much larger clone, so it may be a read error. The chain combines TRBV5-1 with TRBJ1-3; tentatively, D is TRBD1 (6 bases). CDR1 and CDR2 from the germline V gene are SGHRS and YFSETQ. CDR3 length: 14 residues. Trimming pared 3 bases from V and 0 bases from J, leaving 7 bases between. The CDR3: CASSSQGSGNTIYF. The CDR3 DNA sequence: TGCGCCAGCAGCTCACAGGGCTCTGGAAACACCATATATTTT.

This rearrangement joins TRBV9 to TRBJ2-3; 7 bases are a match to TRBD2. CDR1 is SGDLS, CDR2 YYNGEE, per germline. The CDR3 is 17 amino acids. V lost 3 bases to trimming and J lost 2 bases; unmatched junction nucleotides: 12. The CDR3 loop is CASSERTRLGVTDTQYF. For the CDR3, the DNA is TGTGCCAGCAGCGAGCGGACTAGGCTGGGGGTCACAGATACGCAGTATTTT.

The chain links TRBV5-6 to TRBJ2-5; 10 bases line up with TRBD2. The J segment lost 2 bases and the V segment lost 2 bases, leaving 6 bases of the junction unmatched. The V gene's germline CDR1 is SGHDT and CDR2 YYEEEE. CDR3 length equals 16 residues. The CDR3 nucleotides read TGTGCCAGCAGCTTTTTCCGGACTAGCGGACAAGAGACCCAGTACTTC. Residues: CASSFFRTSGQETQYF. The full variable domain, its missing parts supplied by reference TRBV5-6 and TRBJ2-5, is DAGVTQSPTHLIKTRGQQVTLRCSPKSGHDTVSWYQQALGQGPQFIFQYYEEEERQRGNFPDRFSGHQFPNYSSELNVNALLLGDSALYLCASSFFRTSGQETQYFGPGTRLLVL.

The rearrangement joins TRBV2 to TRBJ2-3; 7 nucleotides agree with TRBD2. Germline-derived CDR1 and CDR2 are SNHLY and FYNNEI. The CDR3 has 14 residues. Trimming at V came to 7 bases and at J to 1 base, leaving 5 bases not matched to a gene. The CDR3 DNA sequence: TGTGCCAGCACGCGGGAGAGGGGCACAGATACGCAGTATTTT. Translating gives CASTRERGTDTQYF.